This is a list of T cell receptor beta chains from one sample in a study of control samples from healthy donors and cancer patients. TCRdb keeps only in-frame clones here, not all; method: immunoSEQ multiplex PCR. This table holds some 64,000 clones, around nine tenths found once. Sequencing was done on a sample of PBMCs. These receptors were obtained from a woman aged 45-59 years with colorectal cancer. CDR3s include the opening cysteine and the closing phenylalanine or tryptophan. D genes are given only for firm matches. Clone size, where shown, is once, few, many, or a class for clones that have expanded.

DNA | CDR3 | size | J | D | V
TGCGCCACGGGTCCGGCAGAGTCGTTTCCAGCTTTCTTT | CATGPAESFPAFF | . | TRBJ1-1 | . | TRBV5-1
TGTGCCAGCAGCTTAGTGGGCAGGGGGGGTGGCTACACCTTC | CASSLVGRGGGYTF | . | TRBJ1-2 | TRBD1 | TRBV7-8
TGTGCCAGCAGCCTGCCAGGGTCGCGGGGCGAAAAACTGTTTTTT | CASSLPGSRGEKLFF | . | TRBJ1-4 | . | TRBV3-1/TRBV3-2
TGTGCCAGTAGTCGGGACAGATCGTATGGCTACACCTTC | CASSRDRSYGYTF | . | TRBJ1-2 | TRBD1 | TRBV19
TGTGCCACCAGCAGATCCCTGGCCGGGGGCGAATCGGATACGCAGTATTTT | CATSRSLAGGESDTQYF | . | TRBJ2-3 | . | TRBV15
TGTGCCAGCAGCTTAGCCCCGGGGCGCACTGAAGCTTTCTTT | CASSLAPGRTEAFF | . | TRBJ1-1 | . | TRBV7-8
TGTGCCAGCAGCTTAACCTGGACGGGACAAGAGACCCAGTACTTC | CASSLTWTGQETQYF | . | TRBJ2-5 | . | TRBV7-9
TGTGCCAGCAGCGCGGGAGGTTGGGATGGGGAGCTGTTTTTT | CASSAGGWDGELFF | . | TRBJ2-2 | TRBD2 | TRBV9
TGTGCCTGGAGCCTCGGATATATGAACACTGAAGCTTTCTTT | CAWSLGYMNTEAFF | once | TRBJ1-1 | . | TRBV30
TGTGCCAGCAGCTTAGGGGGGTACACCTACAATGAGCAGTTCTTC | CASSLGGYTYNEQFF | . | TRBJ2-1 | . | TRBV7-2
TGTGCCAGTAGTGGCGGGATCCTCTACGAGCAGTACTTC | CASSGGILYEQYF | . | TRBJ2-7 | . | TRBV19
TGCGCCAGCAGTCGGTCGACAGATGAAGCTTTCTTT | CASSRSTDEAFF | few | TRBJ1-1 | . | TRBV23-1
TGTGCCAGCAGCCCAGACAGGGGGTGGAAACTGTTTTTT | CASSPDRGWKLFF | . | TRBJ1-4 | TRBD1 | TRBV6-5
TGTGCCAGCAGCTCGGGACAGGGTGGTTCACCCCTCCACTTT | CASSSGQGGSPLHF | few | TRBJ1-6 | TRBD1 | TRBV5-4
TGCGCCAGCAGCTTGGTGATTAGCGGGAGTGGTCCAGATACGCAGTATTTT | CASSLVISGSGPDTQYF | . | TRBJ2-3 | TRBD2 | TRBV5-1
TGCAGTGCTAGTGGAGGGTTTACCAATCAGCCCCAGCATTTT | CSASGGFTNQPQHF | . | TRBJ1-5 | . | TRBV20-1
TGTGCCAGCAGCTTAGTCCTAGGGACTGCCTACTATGGCTACACCTTC | CASSLVLGTAYYGYTF | . | TRBJ1-2 | . | TRBV7-9
TGTGCCAGTAGTGTGCAGGGAGATCATAGTGGCTACACCTTC | CASSVQGDHSGYTF | . | TRBJ1-2 | . | TRBV19
TGTGCCAGCAGCGAAGGGGGCAGACTAATGAACACTGAAGCTTTCTTT | CASSEGGRLMNTEAFF | . | TRBJ1-1 | TRBD1 | TRBV6-1
TGTGCCAGCAGCCAGACAGGGATTCAGACCCAGTACTTC | CASSQTGIQTQYF | . | TRBJ2-5 | TRBD1 | TRBV27
TGTGCCAGTAGTATAGCTCGAGGGGCGGGGCAGCCCCAGCATTTT | CASSIARGAGQPQHF | . | TRBJ1-5 | . | TRBV19